Presented here are 25 T cell receptor beta chains from one specimen sequenced in a study of regulatory T cells in long-lasting Graves disease. Arm-PCR with iRepertoire HTBI primers amplified the CDR3 regions for these TCR beta libraries. TCRdb called the multiplex PCR reads again in MiXCR, with one record for every CDR3 protein. The sample includes approximately 690,000 distinct CDR3 sequences, around 30% of them seen just once. As for time point: persistent/refractory GD, antithyroid drugs over 5 years with positive TRAb. The TCR library was prepared using RNA isolated from PBMCs. This specimen was peripheral blood mononuclear cells (PBMCs), taken when the disease was refractory, from a patient treated with antithyroid drugs. These receptor sequences come from a female donor with Graves disease.

This clonotype was observed many times. V and J are TRBV12-3 or TRBV12-4 and TRBJ2-5, with D possibly matching TRBD2 (6 bases). The CDR3 loop spans 14 amino acids. V gave up 2 bases and J gave up 2 bases, with 9 bases separating them. CDR3 DNA sequence: TGTGCCAGCAGTTTACGCGGGGCACAAGAGACCCAGTACTTC. This sequence encodes CASSLRGAQETQYF.

This clonotype was found a few times. The rearrangement uses TRBV19 and TRBJ1-1; TRBD1 aligns across 9 bases. The J segment lost 0 bases and the V segment lost 7 bases, leaving 3 bases of the junction unmatched. Germline V CDR1 and CDR2: LNHDA, SQIVND (reference sequence). This CDR3 region has 14 residues. This CDR3 is CASKGTGLNTEAFF. For the CDR3, the DNA is TGTGCCAGTAAGGGGACAGGGCTGAACACTGAAGCTTTCTTT.

The chain couples TRBV19 to TRBJ1-2, with TRBD1 matching 9 bases. V shed 1 base, J shed 5 bases, and the junction held 5 bases outside the gene matches. The germline V gene encodes CDR1 LNHDA and CDR2 SQIVND (reference sequence). There are 15 residues in the CDR3. The CDR3 DNA is TGTGCCAGTAGTATAGGAGCGGGACAGGGATATGGCTACACCTTC. Amino acids: CASSIGAGQGYGYTF.

This clonotype was recorded a few times. V gene TRBV12-3 or TRBV12-4 combines with J gene TRBJ2-7; TRBD1 is a possible D gene (5 bases). The CDR3 length is 12 residues. The ends were cut back, 6 bases at V and 4 bases at J, with 10 bases in the middle. The CDR3 coding sequence is TGTGCCAGCAGCCCGACAGAATACGAGCAGTACTTC. This codes for CASSPTEYEQYF.

The CDR3 sequence is CASSYGVGDTEAFF. The DNA of the CDR3 is TGTGCCAGCAGTTATGGGGTTGGGGACACTGAAGCTTTCTTT. This chain uses TRBV6-5 with TRBJ1-1; no clear D. V shed 3 bases and J shed 3 bases, with 11 bases lying between them. Germline-derived CDR1 and CDR2 are MNHEY and SVGAGI. The CDR3 loop spans 14 amino acids.

The chain couples TRBV5-1 to TRBJ1-1; 7 bases align to TRBD1. CDR1 is SGHRS and CDR2 is YFSETQ in the germline V gene. The trim removed 3 bases at V and 6 bases at J, leaving 11 bases unmatched. The CDR3 spans 15 residues. CDR3 in DNA: TGCGCCAGCAGCTCACTGTTCTCCGGGACAGCTGAAGCTTTCTTT. It is translated as CASSSLFSGTAEAFF.

The chain employs TRBV6-4 and TRBJ1-1; D remains unclear. The germline V gene encodes CDR1 MRHNA and CDR2 SNTAGT. V was shortened by 3 bases and J by 1 base, with 9 bases between the two germline ends. The CDR3 runs 14 residues. The CDR3 protein is CASSEGSENTEAFF. For the CDR3, the DNA is TGTGCCAGCAGTGAGGGCAGCGAGAACACTGAAGCTTTCTTT.

This clonotype has at least ten counts. The genes are TRBV11-2 and TRBJ2-5, with 10 positions matching TRBD2. CDR1 is SGHAT and CDR2 is FQNNGV in the germline V gene. The CDR3 is 16 residues long. Trimming took 5 bases from V and 5 from J; bases not matched to a gene: 11. The CDR3 DNA is TGTGCCAGCAGCCCCATGTCTCTAGCGGGGGAGGAGACCCAGTACTTC. It yields the protein CASSPMSLAGEETQYF.

This clonotype was found many times. The chain combines TRBV20-1 with TRBJ2-5; D is undetermined. V was pared by 6 bases and J by 2 bases, with 13 bases between. CDR1 is DFQATT, CDR2 SNEGSKA, per germline (reference sequence). This CDR3 comprises 13 residues. DNA of the CDR3: TGCAGTGCCCGACCGGCGGAACAAGAGACCCAGTACTTC. Translating gives CSARPAEQETQYF.

This clonotype was counted a few times. The CDR3 loop reads CASSSRAGGADYEQYF. The CDR3 nucleotides read TGTGCCAGCAGCTCACGAGCGGGGGGCGCCGACTACGAGCAGTACTTC. The chain employs TRBV13 and TRBJ2-7; 9 positions agree with TRBD2. The CDR3 extends over 16 amino acids. Germline CDR1 is PRHDT and CDR2 is FYEKMQ (reference sequence). Germline trimming cut 4 bases from V and 3 bases from J; bases unmatched to any gene: 10.

The chain carries TRBV6-1 and TRBJ2-2, with D possibly TRBD2 on 6 matching bases. V shed 7 bases and J shed 6 bases, with 12 bases lying between them. Germline V gene data show CDR1 as MNHNS and CDR2 as SASEGT. The CDR3 is 13 residues long. This chain's CDR3 is CASKQTSPGELFF. The CDR3 nucleotides are TGTGCCAGCAAACAAACTAGCCCCGGGGAGCTGTTTTTT.

In this sample, this clonotype turned up many times. This chain connects TRBV27 to TRBJ1-2, with D possibly TRBD1 on 6 matching bases. The CDR3 totals 14 residues. CDR1 and CDR2 from the germline V gene are MNHEY and SMNVEV (reference sequence). Trimming removed 5 bases from V and 0 bases from J, with 10 bases in between. Here the CDR3 DNA reads TGTGCCAGCAGTATACAGGGTTCTAACTATGGCTACACCTTC. Its protein product is CASSIQGSNYGYTF.

This clonotype was seen a handful of times. CDR3 amino acids: CASRDRGGNTIYF. Written as DNA, the CDR3 is TGTGCCAGCAGGGACAGGGGTGGAAACACCATATATTTT. The J gene is TRBJ1-3, the V gene TRBV25-1; 9 bases map to TRBD1. This CDR3 spans 13 amino acids. Trimming removed 6 bases from V and 3 bases from J; junction bases left unmatched: 0. Per the germline V gene, CDR1 is MGHDK and CDR2 is SYGVNS.

V is TRBV14 and J is TRBJ1-6; 9 nucleotides align to TRBD1. Trimming removed 0 bases from V and 9 bases from J; junction bases left unmatched: 6. The CDR3 runs to 16 residues. In germline, CDR1 is SGHDN, CDR2 FVKESK. The CDR3 DNA reads as TGTGCCAGCAGCCAAGATTACGGACAGGGGAGTTCACCCCTCCACTTT. This translates into CASSQDYGQGSSPLHF.

The chain is built from TRBV2 and TRBJ1-6; 7 bases match TRBD1. CDR1 and CDR2 (germline): SNHLY, FYNNEI. V shed 3 bases, J shed 7 bases, and the junction held 6 bases outside the gene matches. CDR3 size: 15 residues. The CDR3 loop is CASSETRGQNSPLHF. CDR3 DNA: TGTGCCAGCAGTGAGACTAGGGGGCAGAATTCACCCCTCCACTTT.

This clonotype was seen a handful of times. The chain's CDR3 is CASSLKAEAFF. The CDR3 bases are TGTGCCAGCAGTTTAAAGGCTGAAGCTTTCTTT. The chain carries TRBV12-3 or TRBV12-4 and TRBJ1-1, with no clear D. CDR3 size: 11 residues. Trimming left V 2 bases short and J 6 bases short, with 4 bases between.

The sample holds many counts of this clonotype. DNA for the CDR3: TGTGCCAGCGGGGGCGGGGAGCTGTTTTTT. This codes for CASGGGELFF. The chain has TRBV12-3 or TRBV12-4 and TRBJ2-2; D possibly matches TRBD1 or TRBD2 (5 bases each). V was cut by 8 bases and J by 7 bases, with 5 bases left in between. The CDR3 sequence is 10 residues long.

The chain recombines TRBV28 with TRBJ2-1; 7 bases match TRBD2. The V segment lost 7 bases and the J segment 4 bases; nucleotides outside the gene matches: 10. This CDR3 comprises 15 residues. CDR1 and CDR2 from the germline V gene are MDHEN and SYDVKM. The CDR3 reads CASTPPSGEYNEQFF. In nucleotides, the CDR3 is TGTGCCAGCACCCCTCCCAGCGGGGAATACAATGAGCAGTTCTTC.

This clonotype has at least ten counts. The CDR3 DNA reads as TGTGCCAGCACACTTGGACAGAACACTGAAGCTTTCTTT. As protein: CASTLGQNTEAFF. The V gene is TRBV12-3 or TRBV12-4, the J gene TRBJ1-1; D may be TRBD1 (5 bases). Trimming left V 7 bases short and J 1 base short, with 10 bases between. The CDR3 consists of 13 residues.

The rearrangement links TRBV12-3 or TRBV12-4 to TRBJ2-2; 12 bases agree with TRBD1. CDR3 size: 15 residues. J gave up 7 bases and V 6 bases, and 6 bases lay outside the gene matches. The CDR3 DNA reads TGTGCCAGCAGGGGGGACAGGGGGCTTCACGGGGAGCTGTTTTTT. It codes for CASRGDRGLHGELFF.

The CDR3 sequence: CASSPGGQAYF. The DNA of the CDR3 is TGTGCCAGCTCACCAGGGGGACAGGCCTACTTC. The rearrangement joins TRBV18 to TRBJ2-7, with 8 bases that match TRBD1. Germline V lookup: CDR1 KGHSH, CDR2 LQKENI. The CDR3 is made up of 11 amino acids. V dropped 2 bases and J dropped 13; count of bases not matched to a gene: 4.

V usage is TRBV7-9 and J usage is TRBJ1-4; TRBD1 agrees at 7 bases. Germline assignment: CDR1 SEHNR and CDR2 FQNEAQ (reference sequence). V lost 4 bases and J lost 5; bases outside the gene matches: 4. CDR3 length: 14 residues. CDR3: CASSSPGGNEKLFF. The CDR3 region has the DNA TGTGCCAGCAGCTCACCAGGGGGAAATGAAAAACTGTTTTTT.

CDR3 in DNA: TGCAGCGCCAAGGGACGGGGGGAGTATGGCTACACCTTC. Translated, it gives CSAKGRGEYGYTF. The chain is built from TRBV29-1 and TRBJ1-2; possibly TRBD1 for D (5 bases). The V gene lost 7 bases and the J gene lost 5 bases, with 17 bases spanning the gap. The CDR3 spans 13 residues. Germline CDR1 reads SQVTM; CDR2 reads ANQGSEA.

This clonotype was counted ten times or more. The V call is TRBV6-2 or TRBV6-3, the J call TRBJ1-2; a weak D match, TRBD1 (5 bases). The CDR3 contains 12 residues. CDR1 and CDR2 (germline): MNHEY, SVGEGT. Trimming stripped 2 bases from V and 8 bases from J, with 9 bases between. The CDR3 protein is CASSYEGKGYTF. The CDR3 bases are TGTGCCAGCAGTTACGAGGGGAAGGGCTACACCTTC.

In this sample, this clonotype turned up a few times. The chain uses TRBV5-1 and TRBJ1-1, with 8 nucleotides matching TRBD1. Germline loops: CDR1 SGHRS, CDR2 YFSETQ. The V and J ends lost 4 bases and 3 bases, in that order; junction bases with no gene match: 8. This CDR3 has 15 residues. CDR3 sequence (DNA): TGCGCCAGCAGCCTCGAGACAGGGGAGGACACTGAAGCTTTCTTT. Protein sequence: CASSLETGEDTEAFF.